The clone carrying this T cell receptor beta chain was picked up many times. A clone one base away is much larger, so this may be a read error. This entry comes from a study of Graves' ophthalmopathy and Graves' hyperthyroidism. This CDR3 is built from 13 residues. V lost 11 bases and J 10 bases, leaving 18 bases between the germline ends. Per germline, CDR1 MNHNS and CDR2 SASEGT. PBMCs were obtained from roughly 9.7 ml of fresh peripheral blood. The authors amplified TCR beta CDR3 regions from RNA transcripts. RT-PCR was first run with HTBI primers, then multiplex PCR in a second round. TCRdb passed the multiplex PCR reads through MiXCR, listing each CDR3 protein once. The table has 350,000 to 450,000 distinct CDR3 sequences, about 17% seen once; the top ten hold roughly 1.4%.

The sequencing sample was made of peripheral blood. This sequence was found in a woman aged 18 to 35 with Graves' ophthalmopathy. The rearrangement joins TRBV6-1 to TRBJ1-6; no clear D. In nucleotides, the CDR3 is TGTGCCGGCGGCCCCGAGGTGTGGTCACCCCTCCACTTT. Translating it yields CAGGPEVWSPLHF.